This T cell receptor beta chain was profiled in a study of blood T cells in healthy people across ages (dated by TCRdb to 2014 to 2015). Some background on the complete study: In model experiments, template switching captured about one uniquely barcoded TCR beta cDNA molecule for every two T cells. To avoid experimental bias, donors of different ages were distributed randomly across sequencing lanes. The study analyzed two additional independent replicas of 1 million unique cDNA reads from the same blood draw for two donors, one aged 18 to 30 and one aged 80 or older. The donors were divided into four age groups: young (average 16 years), middle-aged (approximately 39), aged (about 61) and long-lived (roughly 88). Age-related changes in TCR beta repertoire diversity were measured in the study by deep sequencing normalized with unique cDNA molecular identifiers.

Here V drops 5 bases and J drops 5 bases, and the junction holds 5 bases not matched to any gene. CDR1 SGDLS and CDR2 YYNGEE were looked up in the germline V gene. Taken from cysteine to phenylalanine, the CDR3 has 15 residues. CDR3 DNA is the only sequence kept; it has 45 bases, read in frame from the first base. The library was produced with 5' RACE. Sequencing instrument: Illumina HiSeq 2500. The second PCR ran for roughly 6 to 11 cycles and used a J-beta primer mix along with a sample-barcoded 5' primer. A unique molecular identifier was introduced onto each TCR beta cDNA molecule by a template-switch 5' adaptor carrying 12 random nucleotides. At least 3 million CDR3-containing paired-end reads were obtained from each sample. First-strand cDNA synthesis was performed from all RNA using the Mint cDNA synthesis kit, with priming by a TRBC-specific oligonucleotide. All cDNA was treated with uracil-DNA glycosylase and then went through a first 18-cycle PCR with the universal primers M1SS and BC2_uni_R. Turning to the authors' computational methods: For normalization, 1 million high-quality reads, each with a distinct molecular identifier, were randomly selected from each sample. Reads with shared molecular identifiers were discarded instead of being binned into consensus sequences. MiTCR, run with a Q25 quality threshold and the strictest error-elimination algorithm, handled CDR3 identification, clonotype clustering and error correction. A nonparametric unseen species model with Euler transformation was used to estimate a lower bound on total TCR beta diversity. In-frame beta chains were kept once TCRdb had trimmed the public reads at Q25 with fastp and called clones with MiXCR. For every CDR3 protein sequence, its rows merge into one entry that carries the most common genes and DNA. The authors' filters were not applied to this entry. For this sample there are 600,000 to 850,000 distinct CDR3 sequences; roughly 47% appear just once. 20% to 25% of the sample lies in the top ten.

The donors were roughly 39 Caucasian individuals from Russia, aged about 6 to 100 years, who were systemically healthy. About 9.1 milliliters of peripheral blood were collected from each donor into EDTA-treated Vacutainer tubes. Ficoll-Paque density-gradient centrifugation was used to isolate PBMCs, with at least 6 million per sample. Total RNA, at least 6 micrograms per sample, was extracted from PBMCs with Trizol reagent. For every donor, flow cytometry on a PBMC aliquot measured the percentage of naive CD45RAhigh/CD27high T cells. There are a few counts of this clonotype. Its antigen has not been determined. One base away there is no much larger clone; base qualities are not given. Paper-wide results and their limitations: The long-lived group showed more naive CD4+ T cells, fewer expanded clones and increased TCR diversity than the aged group, suggesting age selection. Observed TCR beta diversity per million T cells fell roughly linearly with age, and a significant reduction was already apparent by age around 39. Estimates of total diversity based on one million sequenced T cells were regarded as lower bounds and as underestimates. Donor CMV infection status was unknown, potentially confounding age-related changes in expanded clonotypes. Observed TCR beta diversity correlated strongly with the percentage of naive T cells measured by flow cytometry. Since profiling was done on bulk unsorted PBMCs, naive and antigen-experienced compartments could not be conclusively compared.

The sample taken for sequencing was blood. The V and J genes are TRBV9 and TRBJ2-1; TRBD2 lines up with 12 middle nucleotides. This receptor was obtained from a woman aged 55-69 years in good health. The CDR3 has the sequence CASRASGRENNEQFF. The DNA sequence is TGTGCCAGCAGAGCTAGCGGGAGGGAAAACAATGAGCAGTTCTTC.